This paragraph covers one T cell receptor (beta chain) sequence. Original methodology: Nucleated cell number was recorded as an estimate derived from reference gene primer amplification. The method was immunoSEQ multiplex PCR; TCRdb's version includes in-frame clones alone and lacks a portion of them. The V and J calls and the clone size are those of that table, but D and trimming were determined from the DNA. Among 72,000 or so clones, around 90% were seen once, and the ten largest hold 5.8%. The data were taken from a study of blood T cell repertoires in COVID-19. Study-level information: There were acute and convalescent COVID-19 samples, and they came from the United States, Italy and Spain. Sources were T cells, B-cell-depleted T cells, or PBMCs; the material itself was cDNA or gDNA.

J was trimmed by 4 bases and V by 4 bases; bases with no gene match: 8. The V gene's germline CDR1 is LGHNA and CDR2 YSLEER. CDR3 size: 16 residues. The sample taken for sequencing was peripheral blood. The TCR sequence derives from a man between 45 and 60 years old with active COVID-19. The chain has TRBV4-3 and TRBJ2-3, with 10 bases matching TRBD1. CDR3 sequence reads: CASSLGTGAPPDTQYF. The CDR3 DNA reads as TGCGCCAGCAGCCTCGGGACAGGGGCGCCCCCAGATACGCAGTATTTT.